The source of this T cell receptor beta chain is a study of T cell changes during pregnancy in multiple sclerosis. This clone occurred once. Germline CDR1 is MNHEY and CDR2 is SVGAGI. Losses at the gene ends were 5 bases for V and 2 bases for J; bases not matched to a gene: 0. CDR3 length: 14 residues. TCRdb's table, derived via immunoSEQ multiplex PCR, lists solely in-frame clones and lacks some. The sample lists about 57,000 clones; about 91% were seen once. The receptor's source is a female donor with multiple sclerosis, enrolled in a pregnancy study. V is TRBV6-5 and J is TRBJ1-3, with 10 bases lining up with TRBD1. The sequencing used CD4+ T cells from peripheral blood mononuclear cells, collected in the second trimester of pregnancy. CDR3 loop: CASSGTGAGNTIYF. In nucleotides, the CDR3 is TGTGCCAGCAGTGGGACAGGGGCTGGAAACACCATATATTTT.